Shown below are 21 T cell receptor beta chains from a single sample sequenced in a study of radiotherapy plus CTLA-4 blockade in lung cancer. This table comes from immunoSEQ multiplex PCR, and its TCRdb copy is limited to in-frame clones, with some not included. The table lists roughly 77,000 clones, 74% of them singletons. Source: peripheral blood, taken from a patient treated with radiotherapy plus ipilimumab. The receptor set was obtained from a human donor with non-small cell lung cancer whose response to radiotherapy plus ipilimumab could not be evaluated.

CDR3 nucleotide sequence: TGCGCCAGCAATTGCCTGGGGCCCAACTCGAACACTGAAGCTTTCTTT. Its protein product is CASNCLGPNSNTEAFF. The chain links TRBV10-1 to TRBJ1-1, with D maybe TRBD1 (5 bases). Germline V gene lookup returns CDR1 WNHNN and CDR2 SYGVQD (reference sequence). Trimming cost V 7 bases and J 1 base, with 19 bases left between them. There are 16 residues in the CDR3.

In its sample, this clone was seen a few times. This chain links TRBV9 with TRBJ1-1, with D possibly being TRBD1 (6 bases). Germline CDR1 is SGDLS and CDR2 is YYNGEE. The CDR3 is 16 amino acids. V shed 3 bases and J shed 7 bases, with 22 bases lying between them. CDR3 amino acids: CASSARGDRWTGEAFF. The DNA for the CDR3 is TGTGCCAGCAGCGCCCGGGGAGACAGGTGGACCGGTGAAGCTTTCTTT.

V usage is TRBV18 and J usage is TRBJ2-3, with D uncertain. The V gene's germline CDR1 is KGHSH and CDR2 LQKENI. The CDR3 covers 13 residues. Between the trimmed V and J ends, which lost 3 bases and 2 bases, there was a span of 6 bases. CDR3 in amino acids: CASSPPITDTQYF. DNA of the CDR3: TGTGCCAGCTCACCCCCCATCACAGATACGCAGTATTTT.

CDR3 sequence (DNA): TGTGCCAGCAGCTTAAAGCGCAGGGTAAGCTCCTACAATGAGCAGTTCTTC. Translated, it gives CASSLKRRVSSYNEQFF. The chain is built from TRBV7-9 and TRBJ2-1; D is possibly TRBD1 (5 bases). CDR1 is SEHNR and CDR2 is FQNEAQ in the germline V gene (reference sequence). V lost 2 bases to trimming and J lost 0 bases, with 14 bases between them. This CDR3 spans 17 amino acids.

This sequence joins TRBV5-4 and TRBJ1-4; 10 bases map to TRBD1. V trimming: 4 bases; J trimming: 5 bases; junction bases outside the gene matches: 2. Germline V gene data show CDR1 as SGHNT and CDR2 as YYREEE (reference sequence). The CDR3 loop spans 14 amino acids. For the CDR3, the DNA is TGTGCCAGCAGCCGGACAGGGGGGAATGAAAAACTGTTTTTT. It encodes CASSRTGGNEKLFF.

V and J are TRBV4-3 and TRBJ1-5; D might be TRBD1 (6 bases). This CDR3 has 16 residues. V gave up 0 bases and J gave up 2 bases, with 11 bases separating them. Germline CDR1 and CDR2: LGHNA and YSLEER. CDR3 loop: CASSQDTGMGNQPQHF. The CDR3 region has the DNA TGCGCCAGCAGCCAAGATACAGGGATGGGCAATCAGCCCCAGCATTTT.

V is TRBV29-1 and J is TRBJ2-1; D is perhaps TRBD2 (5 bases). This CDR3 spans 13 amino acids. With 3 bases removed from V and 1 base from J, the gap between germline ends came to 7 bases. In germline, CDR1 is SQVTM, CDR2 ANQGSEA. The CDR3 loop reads CSVERGSYNEQFF. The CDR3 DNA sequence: TGCAGCGTTGAGAGAGGGTCCTACAATGAGCAGTTCTTC.

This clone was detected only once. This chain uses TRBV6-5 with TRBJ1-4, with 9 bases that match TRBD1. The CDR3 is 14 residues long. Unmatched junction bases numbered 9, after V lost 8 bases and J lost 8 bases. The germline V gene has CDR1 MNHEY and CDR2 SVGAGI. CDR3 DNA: TGTGCCAGCGGGCTTGGGACAGGGATCGAAAAACTGTTTTTT. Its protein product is CASGLGTGIEKLFF.

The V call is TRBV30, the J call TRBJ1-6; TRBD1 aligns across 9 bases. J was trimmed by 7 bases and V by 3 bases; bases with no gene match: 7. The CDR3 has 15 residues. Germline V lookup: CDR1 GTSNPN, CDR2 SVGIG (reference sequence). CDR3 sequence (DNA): TGTGCCTGGAGCTCCCCCGGGACAGGGAATTCACCCCTCCACTTT. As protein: CAWSSPGTGNSPLHF.

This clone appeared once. The CDR3 DNA sequence: TGTGCCAGTAGTTTAACCCTAAGCAGGGACATTCAGTACTTC. Residues: CASSLTLSRDIQYF. This chain joins TRBV19 and TRBJ2-4; perhaps TRBD1 as D (5 bases). Trimming left V 5 bases short and J 8 bases short, with 16 bases between. CDR3 size: 14 residues. The V gene's germline CDR1 is LNHDA and CDR2 SQIVND (reference sequence).

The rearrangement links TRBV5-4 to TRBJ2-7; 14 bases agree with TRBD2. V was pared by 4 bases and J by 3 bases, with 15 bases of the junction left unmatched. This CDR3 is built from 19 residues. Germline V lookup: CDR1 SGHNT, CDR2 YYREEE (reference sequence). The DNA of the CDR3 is TGTGCCAGCAGCATAAGGACTAGCGGGGGGCCAACATTAATCTACGAGCAGTACTTC. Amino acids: CASSIRTSGGPTLIYEQYF.

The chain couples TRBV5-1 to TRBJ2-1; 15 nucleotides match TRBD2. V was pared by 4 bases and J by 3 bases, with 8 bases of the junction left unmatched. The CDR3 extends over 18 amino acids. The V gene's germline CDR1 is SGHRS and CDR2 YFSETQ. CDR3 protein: CASSLGTSGGTGYNEQFF. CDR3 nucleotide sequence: TGCGCCAGCAGCCTCGGGACTAGCGGGGGGACGGGCTACAATGAGCAGTTCTTC.

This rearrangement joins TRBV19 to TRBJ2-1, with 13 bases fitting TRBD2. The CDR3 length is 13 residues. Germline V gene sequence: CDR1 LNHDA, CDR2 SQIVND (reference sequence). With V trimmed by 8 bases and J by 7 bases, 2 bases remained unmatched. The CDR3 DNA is TGTGCCAGTGGGACTAGCGGGGTTAATGAGCAGTTCTTC. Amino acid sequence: CASGTSGVNEQFF.

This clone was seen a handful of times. The CDR3 loop reads CASSSGSVTGNTIYF. For the CDR3, the DNA is TGTGCCAGCAGTTCGGGAAGTGTTACAGGAAACACCATATATTTT. V and J are TRBV6-5 and TRBJ1-3; D uncertain. Trimming left V 4 bases short and J 4 bases short, with 14 bases between. CDR1 is MNHEY, CDR2 SVGAGI, per germline. The CDR3 spans 15 residues.

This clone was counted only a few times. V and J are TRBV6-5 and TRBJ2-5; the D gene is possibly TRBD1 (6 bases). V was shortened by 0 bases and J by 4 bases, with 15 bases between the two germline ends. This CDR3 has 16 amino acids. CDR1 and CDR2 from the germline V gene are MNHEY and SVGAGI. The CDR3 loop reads CASSYSTTGPGETQYF. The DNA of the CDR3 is TGTGCCAGCAGTTACTCGACAACAGGGCCAGGAGAGACCCAGTACTTC.

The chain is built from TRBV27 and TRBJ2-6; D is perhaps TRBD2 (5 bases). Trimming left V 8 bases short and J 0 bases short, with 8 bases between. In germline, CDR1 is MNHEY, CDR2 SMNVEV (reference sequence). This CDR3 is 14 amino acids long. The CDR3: CASGRVSGANVLTF. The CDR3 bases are TGTGCCAGCGGGCGGGTCTCTGGGGCCAACGTCCTGACTTTC.

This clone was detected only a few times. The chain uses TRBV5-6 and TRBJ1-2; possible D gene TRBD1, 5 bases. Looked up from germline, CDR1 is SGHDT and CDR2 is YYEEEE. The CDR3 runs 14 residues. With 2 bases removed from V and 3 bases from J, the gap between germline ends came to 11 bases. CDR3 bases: TGTGCCAGCAGCTTTACCCAGGGCTACTATGGCTACACCTTC. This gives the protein CASSFTQGYYGYTF.

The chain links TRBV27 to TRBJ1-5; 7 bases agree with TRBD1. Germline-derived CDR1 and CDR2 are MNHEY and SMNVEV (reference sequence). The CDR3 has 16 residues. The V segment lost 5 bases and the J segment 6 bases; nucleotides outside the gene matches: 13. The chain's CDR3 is CASSTGVGALGQPQHF. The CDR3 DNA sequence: TGTGCCAGCAGTACAGGGGTAGGGGCCCTGGGTCAGCCCCAGCATTTT.

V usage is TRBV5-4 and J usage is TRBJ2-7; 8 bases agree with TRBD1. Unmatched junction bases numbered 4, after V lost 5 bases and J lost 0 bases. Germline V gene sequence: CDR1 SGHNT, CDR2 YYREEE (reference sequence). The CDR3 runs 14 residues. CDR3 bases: TGTGCCAGCAGGCTCGGGACAGGCTCCTACGAGCAGTACTTC. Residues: CASRLGTGSYEQYF.

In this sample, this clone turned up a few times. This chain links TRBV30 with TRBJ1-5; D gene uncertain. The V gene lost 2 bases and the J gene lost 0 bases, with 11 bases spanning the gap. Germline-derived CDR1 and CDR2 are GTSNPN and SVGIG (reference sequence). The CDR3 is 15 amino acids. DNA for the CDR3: TGTGCCTGGAGTAGAGGTTCTCTTAGCAATCAGCCCCAGCATTTT. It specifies CAWSRGSLSNQPQHF.

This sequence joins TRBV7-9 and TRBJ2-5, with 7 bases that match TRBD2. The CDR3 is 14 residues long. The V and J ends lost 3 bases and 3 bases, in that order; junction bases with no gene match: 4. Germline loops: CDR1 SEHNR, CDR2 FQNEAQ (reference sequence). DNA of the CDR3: TGTGCCAGCAGCTTCCCACGGGGGGAAGAGACCCAGTACTTC. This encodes CASSFPRGEETQYF.